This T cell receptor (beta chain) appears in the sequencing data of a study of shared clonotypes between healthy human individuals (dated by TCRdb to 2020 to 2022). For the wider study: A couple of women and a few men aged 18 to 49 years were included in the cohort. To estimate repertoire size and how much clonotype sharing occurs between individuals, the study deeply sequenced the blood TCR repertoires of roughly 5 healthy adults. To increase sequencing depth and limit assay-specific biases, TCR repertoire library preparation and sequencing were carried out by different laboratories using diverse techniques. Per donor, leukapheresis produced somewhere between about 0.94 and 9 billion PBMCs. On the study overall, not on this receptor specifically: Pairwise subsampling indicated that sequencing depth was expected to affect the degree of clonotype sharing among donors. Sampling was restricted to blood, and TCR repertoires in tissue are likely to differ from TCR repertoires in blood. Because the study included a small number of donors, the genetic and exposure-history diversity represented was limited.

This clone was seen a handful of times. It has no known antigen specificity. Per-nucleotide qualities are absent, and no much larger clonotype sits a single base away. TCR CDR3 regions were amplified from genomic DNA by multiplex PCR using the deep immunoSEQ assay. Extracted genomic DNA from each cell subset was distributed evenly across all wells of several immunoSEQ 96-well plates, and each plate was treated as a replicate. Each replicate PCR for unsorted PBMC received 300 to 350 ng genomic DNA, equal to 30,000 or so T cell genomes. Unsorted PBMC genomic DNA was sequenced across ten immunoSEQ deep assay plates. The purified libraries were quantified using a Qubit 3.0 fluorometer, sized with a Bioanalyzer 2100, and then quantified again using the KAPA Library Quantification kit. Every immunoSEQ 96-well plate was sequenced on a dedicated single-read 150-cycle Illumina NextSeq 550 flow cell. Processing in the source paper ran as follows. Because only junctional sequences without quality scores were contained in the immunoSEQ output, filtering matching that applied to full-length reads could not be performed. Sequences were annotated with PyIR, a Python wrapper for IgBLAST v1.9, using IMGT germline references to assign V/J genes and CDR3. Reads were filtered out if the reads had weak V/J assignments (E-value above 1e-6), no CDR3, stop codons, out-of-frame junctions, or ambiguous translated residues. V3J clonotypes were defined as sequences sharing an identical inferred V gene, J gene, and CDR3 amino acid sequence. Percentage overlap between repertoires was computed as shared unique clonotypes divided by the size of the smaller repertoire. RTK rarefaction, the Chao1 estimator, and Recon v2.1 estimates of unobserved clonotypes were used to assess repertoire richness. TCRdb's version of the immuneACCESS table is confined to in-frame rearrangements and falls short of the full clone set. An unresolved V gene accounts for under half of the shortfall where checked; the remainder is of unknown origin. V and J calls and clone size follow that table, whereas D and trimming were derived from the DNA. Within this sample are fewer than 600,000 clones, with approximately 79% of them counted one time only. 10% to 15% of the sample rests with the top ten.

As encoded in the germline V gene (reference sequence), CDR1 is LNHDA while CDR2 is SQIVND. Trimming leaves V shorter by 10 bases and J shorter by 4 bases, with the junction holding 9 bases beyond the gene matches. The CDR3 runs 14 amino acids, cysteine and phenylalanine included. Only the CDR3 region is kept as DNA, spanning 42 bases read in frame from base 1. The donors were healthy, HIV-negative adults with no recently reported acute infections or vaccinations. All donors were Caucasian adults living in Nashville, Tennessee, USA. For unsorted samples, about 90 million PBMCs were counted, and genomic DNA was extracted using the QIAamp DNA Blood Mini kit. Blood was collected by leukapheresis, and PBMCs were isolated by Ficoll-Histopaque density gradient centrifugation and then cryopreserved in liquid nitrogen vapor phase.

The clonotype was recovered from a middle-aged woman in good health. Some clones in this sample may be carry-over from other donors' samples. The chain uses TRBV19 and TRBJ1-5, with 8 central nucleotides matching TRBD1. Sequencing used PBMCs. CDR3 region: CAISPGGNNQPQHF. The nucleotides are TGTGCCATCTCCCCAGGGGGCAATAATCAGCCCCAGCATTTT. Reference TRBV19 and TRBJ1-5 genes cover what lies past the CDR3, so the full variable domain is DGGITQSPKYLFRKEGQNVTLSCEQNLNHDAMYWYRQDPGQGLRLIYYSQIVNDFQKGDIAEGYSVSREKKESFPLTVTSAQKNPTAFYLCAISPGGNNQPQHFGDGTRLSIL.